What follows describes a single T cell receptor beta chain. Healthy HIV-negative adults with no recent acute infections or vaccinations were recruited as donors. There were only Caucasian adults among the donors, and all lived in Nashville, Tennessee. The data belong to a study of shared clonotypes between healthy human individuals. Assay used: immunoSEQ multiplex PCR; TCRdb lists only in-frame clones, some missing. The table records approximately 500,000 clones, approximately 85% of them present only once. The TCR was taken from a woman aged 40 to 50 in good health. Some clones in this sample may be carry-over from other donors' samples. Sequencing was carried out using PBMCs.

The CDR3 loop is CASSMDGTREQYF. The CDR3 region has the DNA TGTGCCAGTAGTATGGACGGGACGAGGGAGCAGTACTTC. The chain has TRBV19 and TRBJ2-7; TRBD1 or TRBD2 may be the D gene (5 bases each). This CDR3 is built from 13 residues. The germline CDR1 and CDR2 sequences are LNHDA and SQIVND (reference sequence). The germline V and J ends were trimmed by 3 bases and 7 bases, with 13 bases remaining between them.